The rows below give T cell receptor beta chains drawn from one sample of a study of control samples from healthy donors and cancer patients. Sequencing was performed with immunoSEQ multiplex PCR; in TCRdb, only in-frame clones are kept and a portion is missing. Of 120,000 or so clones listed, about 90% are singletons. What was sequenced was blood. These receptors originate from a young man in good health. Both conserved end residues are part of each CDR3. A D gene is named only where the DNA matches it firmly. Where a row states a size, it is once, few, many or the class of an expanded clone; other rows omit it.

CASSVFGTGGGSGANVLTF	TGTGCCAGCAGCGTTTTTGGGACAGGGGGTGGTTCTGGGGCCAACGTCCTGACTTTC	TRBV9	TRBJ2-6	.	TRBD1
CASSSRAIEEKLFF	TGTGCCAGCAGCTCCCGGGCCATTGAAGAAAAACTGTTTTTT	TRBV7-8	TRBJ1-4	.	.
CASKGRGINGELFF	TGTGCCAGCAAGGGTCGGGGGATTAACGGGGAGCTGTTTTTT	TRBV6-5	TRBJ2-2	.	.
CASSSGQTYEQYF	TGTGCCAGCAGCTCTGGACAGACCTACGAGCAGTACTTC	TRBV13	TRBJ2-7	.	.
CASSLVPRGTSGNKGIQYF	TGTGCCAGCAGCTTAGTACCCCGCGGGACTAGCGGGAATAAGGGCATTCAGTACTTC	TRBV11-2	TRBJ2-4	.	TRBD2
CASSLGLAGREQETQYF	TGTGCCAGCAGCTTGGGACTAGCGGGACGCGAACAAGAGACCCAGTACTTC	TRBV7-7	TRBJ2-5	once	TRBD2
CASSADRAGNNEQFF	TGCGCCAGCAGCGCAGACAGGGCAGGGAACAATGAGCAGTTCTTC	TRBV5-1	TRBJ2-1	.	TRBD1
CASSLSNYRTEAFF	TGCGCCAGCAGCTTGAGTAACTATCGAACTGAAGCTTTCTTT	TRBV5-1	TRBJ1-1	once	.
CASKRDRGNTEAFF	TGTGCCAGTAAGAGGGACAGGGGAAACACTGAAGCTTTCTTT	TRBV6-5	TRBJ1-1	.	TRBD1
CASSIAGGRTDTQYF	TGTGCCAGTAGTATAGCGGGAGGGCGAACAGATACGCAGTATTTT	TRBV19	TRBJ2-3	.	TRBD2
CASSPGTSGTERNIQYF	TGTGCCAGCAGCCCAGGGACTAGCGGGACGGAGAGAAACATTCAGTACTTC	TRBV11-2	TRBJ2-4	.	TRBD2
CASQLTNEQFF	TGTGCCAGCCAATTGACCAATGAGCAGTTCTTC	TRBV11-2	TRBJ2-1	once	.
CASSIYGLNTEAFF	TGTGCCAGTAGTATCTACGGATTGAACACTGAAGCTTTCTTT	TRBV19	TRBJ1-1	few	.
CASSTVGFIQYF	TGTGCCAGTAGTACGGTGGGGTTCATTCAGTACTTC	TRBV19	TRBJ2-4	.	.
CASIAPALSSYNEQFF	TGTGCCAGCATTGCCCCAGCGTTGAGCTCCTACAATGAGCAGTTCTTC	TRBV7-9	TRBJ2-1	.	.
CASMQAGGPREQYF	TGCGCCAGCATGCAAGCGGGAGGGCCGCGCGAGCAGTACTTC	TRBV5-1	TRBJ2-7	once	TRBD2
CASSDRASGRMETQYF	TGCGCCAGCAGTGATCGGGCTAGCGGGAGGATGGAGACCCAGTACTTC	TRBV10-1	TRBJ2-5	.	TRBD2
CASSQDLGGNEQFF	TGTGCCAGCAGCCAAGATCTGGGGGGGAATGAGCAGTTCTTC	TRBV14	TRBJ2-1	.	TRBD2
CASSLGGGSHGTQYF	TGTGCCAGCAGCCTGGGAGGAGGGTCCCATGGTACGCAGTATTTT	TRBV7-3	TRBJ2-3	once	.
CASSQESGRGAGETQYF	TGTGCCAGCAGCCAAGAGAGCGGGAGAGGGGCGGGGGAGACCCAGTACTTC	TRBV4-2	TRBJ2-5	.	TRBD2
CASTDREGLINEQFF	TGTGCCAGTACCGATCGGGAGGGCCTAATCAATGAGCAGTTCTTC	TRBV19	TRBJ2-1	.	TRBD2
CASRSGPGTGGSGANVLTF	TGTGCCAGCAGATCTGGACCCGGGACAGGCGGCTCTGGGGCCAACGTCCTGACTTTC	TRBV5-4	TRBJ2-6	once	TRBD1
CASSQEPDRFTGELFF	TGCGCCAGCAGCCAAGAACCGGACAGATTCACCGGGGAGCTGTTTTTT	TRBV4-1	TRBJ2-2	.	.
CASSPPGQGFEQYF	TGCGCCAGCAGCCCGCCGGGACAAGGCTTCGAGCAGTACTTC	TRBV4-1	TRBJ2-7	.	.
CASSERSNQPQHF	TGTGCCAGCAGTGAGCGCAGCAATCAGCCCCAGCATTTT	TRBV6-4	TRBJ1-5	.	.
CASSARDARGGTEAFF	TGTGCCAGCAGCGCCCGGGACGCCAGGGGAGGCACTGAAGCTTTCTTT	TRBV9	TRBJ1-1	.	.
CASTLAGGTEAFF	TGTGCCAGCACTCTCGCGGGGGGCACTGAAGCTTTCTTT	TRBV7-9	TRBJ1-1	.	.
CASSLVAGGNYEQYF	TGTGCCAGCAGCTTAGTTGCGGGGGGCAACTACGAGCAGTACTTC	TRBV11-3	TRBJ2-7	.	TRBD2
CASTVPSLTDTQYF	TGTGCCAGCACCGTTCCGAGCCTCACAGATACGCAGTATTTT	TRBV28	TRBJ2-3	.	.
CASSPSLTINPNEQFF	TGTGCCAGCTCACCGAGCTTGACAATCAACCCCAATGAGCAGTTCTTC	TRBV18	TRBJ2-1	.	.
CASSQEGRDRGPRGYTF	TGTGCCAGCAGCCAAGAAGGAAGGGACAGGGGTCCCCGTGGCTACACCTTC	TRBV3-1/TRBV3-2	TRBJ1-2	.	TRBD1
CASSFGLAPDQYF	TGTGCCAGCAGCTTCGGACTCGCGCCAGATCAGTACTTC	TRBV11-2	TRBJ2-4	.	.
CASSFFFANTGELFF	TGTGCCAGCAGCTTTTTCTTCGCGAACACCGGGGAGCTGTTTTTT	TRBV7-2	TRBJ2-2	.	.
CASSSDRGNYGYTF	TGTGCCAGCAGCTCGGACAGGGGGAACTATGGCTACACCTTC	TRBV7-2	TRBJ1-2	.	TRBD1
CASSPASRPDYGYTF	TGTGCCAGCAGCCCCGCGTCCCGGCCAGACTATGGCTACACCTTC	TRBV7-3	TRBJ1-2	.	.
CASSVTTGTGSRGAYGYTF	TGTGCCAGCAGCGTTACGACCGGGACAGGGTCCCGTGGGGCATATGGCTACACCTTC	TRBV9	TRBJ1-2	.	TRBD1